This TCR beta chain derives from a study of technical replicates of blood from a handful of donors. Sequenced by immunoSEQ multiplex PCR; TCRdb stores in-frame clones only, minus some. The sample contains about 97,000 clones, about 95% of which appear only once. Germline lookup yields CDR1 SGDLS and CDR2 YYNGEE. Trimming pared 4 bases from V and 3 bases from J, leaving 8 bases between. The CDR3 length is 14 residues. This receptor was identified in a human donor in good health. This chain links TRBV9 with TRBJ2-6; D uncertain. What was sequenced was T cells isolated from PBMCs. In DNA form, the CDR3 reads TGTGCCAGCAGCCTAGTGTATGGGGCCAACGTCCTGACTTTC. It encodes CASSLVYGANVLTF.